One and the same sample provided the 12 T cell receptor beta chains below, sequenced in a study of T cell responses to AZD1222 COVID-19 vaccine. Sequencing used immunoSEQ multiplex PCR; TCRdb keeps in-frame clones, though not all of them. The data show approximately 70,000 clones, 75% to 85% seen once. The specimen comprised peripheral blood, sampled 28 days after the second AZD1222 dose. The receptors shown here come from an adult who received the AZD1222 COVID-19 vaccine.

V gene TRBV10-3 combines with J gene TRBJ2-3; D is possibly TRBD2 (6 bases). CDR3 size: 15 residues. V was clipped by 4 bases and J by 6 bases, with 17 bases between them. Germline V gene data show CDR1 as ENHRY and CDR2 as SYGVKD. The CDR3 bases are TGTGCCATCAGTGCGGGACTGGGGATGGGGGATACGCAGTATTTT. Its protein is CAISAGLGMGDTQYF.

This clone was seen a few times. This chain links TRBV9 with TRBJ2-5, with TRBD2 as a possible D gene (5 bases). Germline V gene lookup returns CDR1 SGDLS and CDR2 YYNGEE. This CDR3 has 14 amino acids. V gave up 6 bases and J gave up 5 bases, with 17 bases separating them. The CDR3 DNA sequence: TGTGCCAGCACTCCCCACGGAGGAGAGGAGACCCAGTACTTC. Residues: CASTPHGGEETQYF.

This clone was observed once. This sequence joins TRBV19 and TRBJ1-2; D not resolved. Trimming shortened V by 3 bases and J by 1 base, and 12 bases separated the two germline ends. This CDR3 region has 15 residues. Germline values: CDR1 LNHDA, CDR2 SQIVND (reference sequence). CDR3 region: CASSIPHFGNYGYTF. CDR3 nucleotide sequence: TGTGCCAGTAGTATTCCCCATTTCGGTAACTATGGCTACACCTTC.

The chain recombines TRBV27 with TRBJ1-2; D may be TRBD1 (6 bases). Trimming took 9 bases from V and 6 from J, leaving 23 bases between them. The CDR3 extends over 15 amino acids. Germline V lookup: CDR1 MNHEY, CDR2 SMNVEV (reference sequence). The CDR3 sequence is CASKIDRWSWDGYTF. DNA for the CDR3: TGTGCCAGTAAAATCGACAGGTGGAGTTGGGATGGCTACACCTTC.

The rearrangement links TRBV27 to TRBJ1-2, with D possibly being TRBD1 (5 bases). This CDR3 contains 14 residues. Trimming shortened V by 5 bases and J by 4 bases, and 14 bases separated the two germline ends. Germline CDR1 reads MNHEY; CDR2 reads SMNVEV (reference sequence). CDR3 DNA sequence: TGTGCCAGCAGTAGTTCAGGGCAGACCTATGGCTACACCTTC. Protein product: CASSSSGQTYGYTF.

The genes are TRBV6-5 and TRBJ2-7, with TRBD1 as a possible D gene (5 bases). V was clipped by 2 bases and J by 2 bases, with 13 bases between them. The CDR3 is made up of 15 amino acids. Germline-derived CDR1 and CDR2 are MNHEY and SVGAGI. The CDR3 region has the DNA TGTGCCAGCAGTTACGCAGGGCTGCTCCCCTACGAGCAGTACTTC. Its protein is CASSYAGLLPYEQYF.

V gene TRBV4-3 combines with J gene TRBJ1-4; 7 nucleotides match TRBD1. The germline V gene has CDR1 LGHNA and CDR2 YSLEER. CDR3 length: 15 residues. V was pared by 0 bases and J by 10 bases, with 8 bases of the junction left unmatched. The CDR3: CASSQDGTARGKLFF. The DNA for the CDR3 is TGCGCCAGCAGCCAAGATGGGACAGCCCGAGGAAAACTGTTTTTT.

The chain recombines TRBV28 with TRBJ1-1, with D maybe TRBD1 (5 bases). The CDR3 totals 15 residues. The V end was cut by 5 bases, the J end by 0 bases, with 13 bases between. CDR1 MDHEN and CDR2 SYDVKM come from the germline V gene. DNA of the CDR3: TGTGCCAGCAGTGCCCCTGACAGAATGAACACTGAAGCTTTCTTT. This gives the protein CASSAPDRMNTEAFF.

Here the CDR3 DNA reads TGTGCCAGCGGCAGGCCGACTGGAAACACCATATATTTT. Its translation: CASGRPTGNTIYF. The gene calls are TRBV7-2 and TRBJ1-3; D gene ambiguous. This CDR3 has 13 residues. Germline V gene data show CDR1 as SGHTA and CDR2 as FQGNSA. V lost 8 bases to trimming and J lost 2 bases, with 10 bases between them.

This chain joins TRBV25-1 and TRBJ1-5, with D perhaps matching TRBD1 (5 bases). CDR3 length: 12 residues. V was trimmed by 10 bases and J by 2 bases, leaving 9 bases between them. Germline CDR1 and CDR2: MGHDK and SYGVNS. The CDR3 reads CATGLGNQPQHF. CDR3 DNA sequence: TGTGCCACAGGGCTGGGCAATCAGCCCCAGCATTTT.

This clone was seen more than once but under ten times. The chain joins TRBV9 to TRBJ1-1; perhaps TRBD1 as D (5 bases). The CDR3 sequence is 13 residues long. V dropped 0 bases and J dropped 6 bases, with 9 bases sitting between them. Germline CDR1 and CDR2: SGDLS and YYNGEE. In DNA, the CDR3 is TGTGCCAGCAGCGTAGATTGGGGGGCTGAAGCTTTCTTT. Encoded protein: CASSVDWGAEAFF.

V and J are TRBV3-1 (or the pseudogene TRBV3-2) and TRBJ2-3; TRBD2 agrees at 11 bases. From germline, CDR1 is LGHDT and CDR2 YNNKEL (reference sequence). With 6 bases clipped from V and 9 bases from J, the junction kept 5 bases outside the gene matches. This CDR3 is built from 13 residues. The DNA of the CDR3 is TGTGCCAGCAGTCCTACTAGCGGGGGAACGCAGTATTTT. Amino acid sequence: CASSPTSGGTQYF.